The 10 T cell receptor beta chains reported below all come from one sample, sequenced in a study of T-cell reconstitution after alpha-beta-depleted transplantation in children. A TCRbeta library incorporating unique molecular identifiers was prepared. TCRdb called the PCR reads again in MiXCR, with one record for every CDR3 protein. The sample lists around 250,000 distinct CDR3 sequences; 8.2% were seen once. The material was PBMCs, mostly from graft donor cells, obtained 180 days after TCRalphabeta/CD19-depleted stem cell transplant. The receptor set was obtained from a male patient between 5 and 17 years old who had a stem cell transplant for acute lymphoblastic leukemia, so the T cells may come from the graft donor.

This clonotype was seen ten or more times. Its ends do not fully match the called genes, so a read error is possible. Here the CDR3 reads CSARDDRTLHHF. The CDR3 DNA reads as TGCAGTGCTAGAGATGACAGGACCCTCCACCACTTC. The rearrangement links TRBV20-1 to TRBJ2-5, with TRBD1 as a possible D gene (6 bases). The CDR3 totals 12 residues. The germline gives CDR1 DFQATT, CDR2 SNEGSKA (reference sequence).

This clonotype occurred many times. The chain couples TRBV7-6 to TRBJ2-5; 8 bases are a match to TRBD1. Per the germline V gene, CDR1 is SGHVS and CDR2 is FNYEAQ. The CDR3 covers 14 residues. The trim removed 5 bases at V and 2 bases at J, leaving 4 bases unmatched. DNA of the CDR3: TGTGCCAGCAGCCGTACAGGGGGACAAGAGACCCAGTACTTC. Translating gives CASSRTGGQETQYF.

This clonotype was detected ten times or more. A read error may produce the germline difference seen at one junction end. CDR3 nucleotide sequence: TGTGCCATCAGTGAAGGGGTTTCAGCTAGCGGGAAGGGCTTC. Translation: CAISEGVSASGKGF. The chain combines TRBV10-3 with TRBJ2-1; 9 bases line up with TRBD2. The V gene's germline CDR1 is ENHRY and CDR2 SYGVKD. The CDR3 spans 14 residues.

This clonotype occurred many times. The rearrangement links TRBV6-5 to TRBJ2-3; 8 bases are shared with TRBD2. After removal of 0 bases from V and 3 bases from J, the junction contained 5 bases not matched to a gene. The CDR3 sequence is 16 residues long. Germline loops: CDR1 MNHEY, CDR2 SVGAGI. CDR3 protein: CASSYSLAGGTDTQYF. Written as DNA, the CDR3 is TGTGCCAGCAGTTACTCCCTGGCGGGGGGTACAGATACGCAGTATTTT.

The rearrangement links TRBV5-2 to TRBJ2-7; no check of the table's D call, TRBD2, against the DNA was made. TRBV5-2 is deemed a pseudogene. The CDR3 runs to 14 residues. CDR3 DNA sequence: TGTGCCAGGGGCCGAGGGCTAGCCAGTGGCGAGCAGTACTTC. It specifies CARGRGLASGEQYF.

In its sample, this clonotype was seen many times. V gene TRBV7-2 combines with J gene TRBJ2-7, with 13 nucleotides matching TRBD2. The germline V gene has CDR1 SGHTA and CDR2 FQGNSA. J gave up 3 bases and V 5 bases, and 4 bases lay outside the gene matches. This CDR3 has 15 residues. The CDR3, as DNA: TGTGCCAGCAGCGCCCGGACTAGCGGGAGCTACGAGCAGTACTTC. This codes for CASSARTSGSYEQYF.

This clonotype came up a few times. The chain carries TRBV12-3 or TRBV12-4 and TRBJ2-5; a possible D gene is TRBD1 (8 bases). There are 17 residues in the CDR3. V lost 7 bases, J lost 4 bases, and 25 bases lay in between. The CDR3 sequence: CASTIRGATGEGETQYF. The CDR3 DNA reads as TGTGCCAGCACCATAAGGGGGGCGACAGGGGAGGGAGAGACCCAGTACTTC.

This clonotype was recorded many times. The V call is TRBV7-8, the J call TRBJ2-7; the D call may be TRBD1 or TRBD2 (6 bases each). Germline CDR1 reads SGHVS; CDR2 reads FQNEAQ. The CDR3 has 17 residues. V was clipped by 1 base and J by 0 bases, with 16 bases between them. CDR3 DNA sequence: TGTGCCAGCAGCTTAGTTAGGGGGGCGGGAAGCTCCTACGAGCAGTACTTC. This sequence encodes CASSLVRGAGSSYEQYF.

There are a few counts of this clonotype. The chain is built from TRBV18 and TRBJ1-4; 8 positions agree with TRBD1. Unmatched junction bases numbered 4, after V lost 0 bases and J lost 7 bases. The CDR3 sequence is 15 residues long. Per the germline V gene, CDR1 is KGHSH and CDR2 is LQKENI. The CDR3: CASSPPSDRGEKLFF. In nucleotides, the CDR3 is TGTGCCAGCTCACCACCGTCTGACAGGGGTGAAAAACTGTTTTTT.

The table lists this clonotype with many counts. This chain links TRBV5-1 with TRBJ2-5; D is possibly TRBD2 (7 bases). This CDR3 has 16 residues. Germline V lookup: CDR1 SGHRS, CDR2 YFSETQ. Trimming cost V 0 bases and J 4 bases, with 16 bases left between them. CDR3 residues: CASSLGLGGLGETQYF. CDR3 coding DNA: TGCGCCAGCAGCTTGGGCCTCGGGGGGCTCGGAGAGACCCAGTACTTC.